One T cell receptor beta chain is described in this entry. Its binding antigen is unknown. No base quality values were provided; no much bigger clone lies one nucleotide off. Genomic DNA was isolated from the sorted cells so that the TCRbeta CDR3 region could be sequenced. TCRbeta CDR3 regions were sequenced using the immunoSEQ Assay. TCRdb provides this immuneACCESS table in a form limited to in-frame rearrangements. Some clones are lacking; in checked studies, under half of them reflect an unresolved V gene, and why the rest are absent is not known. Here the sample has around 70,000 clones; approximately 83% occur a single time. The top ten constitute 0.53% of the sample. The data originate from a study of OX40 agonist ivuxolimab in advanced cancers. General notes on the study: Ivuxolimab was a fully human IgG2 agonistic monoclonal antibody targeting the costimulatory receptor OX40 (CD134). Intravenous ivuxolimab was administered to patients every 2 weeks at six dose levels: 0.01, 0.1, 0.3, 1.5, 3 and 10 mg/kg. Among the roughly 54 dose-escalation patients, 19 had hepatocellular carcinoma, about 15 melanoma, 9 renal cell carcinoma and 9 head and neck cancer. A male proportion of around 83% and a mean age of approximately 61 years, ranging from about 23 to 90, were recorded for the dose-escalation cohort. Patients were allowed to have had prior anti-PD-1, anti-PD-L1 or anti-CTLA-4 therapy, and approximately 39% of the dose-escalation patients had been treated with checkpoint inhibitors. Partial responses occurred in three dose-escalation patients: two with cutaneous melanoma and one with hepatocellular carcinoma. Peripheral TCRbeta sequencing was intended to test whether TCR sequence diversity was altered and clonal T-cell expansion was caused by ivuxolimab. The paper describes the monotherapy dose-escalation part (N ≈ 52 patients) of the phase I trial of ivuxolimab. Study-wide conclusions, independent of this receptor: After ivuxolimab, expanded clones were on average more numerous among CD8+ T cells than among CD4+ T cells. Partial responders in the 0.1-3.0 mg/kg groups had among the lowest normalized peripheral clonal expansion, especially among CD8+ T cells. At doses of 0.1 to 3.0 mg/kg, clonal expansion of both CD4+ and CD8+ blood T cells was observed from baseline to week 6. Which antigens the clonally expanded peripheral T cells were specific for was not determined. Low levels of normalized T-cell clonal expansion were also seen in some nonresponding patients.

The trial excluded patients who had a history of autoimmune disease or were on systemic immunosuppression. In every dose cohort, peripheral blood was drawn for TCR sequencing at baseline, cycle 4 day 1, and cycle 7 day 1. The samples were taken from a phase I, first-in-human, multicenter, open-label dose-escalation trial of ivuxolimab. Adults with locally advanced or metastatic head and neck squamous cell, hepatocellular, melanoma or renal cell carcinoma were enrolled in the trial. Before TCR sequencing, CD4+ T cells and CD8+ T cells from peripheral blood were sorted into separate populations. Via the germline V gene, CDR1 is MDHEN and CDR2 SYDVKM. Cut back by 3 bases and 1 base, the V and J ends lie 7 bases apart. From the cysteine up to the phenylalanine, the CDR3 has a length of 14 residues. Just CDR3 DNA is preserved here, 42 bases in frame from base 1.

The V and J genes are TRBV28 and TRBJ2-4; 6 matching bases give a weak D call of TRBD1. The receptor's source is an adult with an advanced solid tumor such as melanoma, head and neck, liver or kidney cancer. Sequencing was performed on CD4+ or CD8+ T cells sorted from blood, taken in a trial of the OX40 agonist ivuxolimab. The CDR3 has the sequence CASSFQGAKNIQYF. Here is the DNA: TGTGCCAGCAGTTTTCAGGGGGCCAAAAACATTCAGTACTTC. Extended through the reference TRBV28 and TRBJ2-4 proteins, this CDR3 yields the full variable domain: DVKVTQSSRYLVKRTGEKVFLECVQDMDHENMFWYRQDPGLGLRLIYFSYDVKMKEKGDIPEGYSVSREKKERFSLILESASTNQTSMYLCASSFQGAKNIQYFGAGTRLSVL.